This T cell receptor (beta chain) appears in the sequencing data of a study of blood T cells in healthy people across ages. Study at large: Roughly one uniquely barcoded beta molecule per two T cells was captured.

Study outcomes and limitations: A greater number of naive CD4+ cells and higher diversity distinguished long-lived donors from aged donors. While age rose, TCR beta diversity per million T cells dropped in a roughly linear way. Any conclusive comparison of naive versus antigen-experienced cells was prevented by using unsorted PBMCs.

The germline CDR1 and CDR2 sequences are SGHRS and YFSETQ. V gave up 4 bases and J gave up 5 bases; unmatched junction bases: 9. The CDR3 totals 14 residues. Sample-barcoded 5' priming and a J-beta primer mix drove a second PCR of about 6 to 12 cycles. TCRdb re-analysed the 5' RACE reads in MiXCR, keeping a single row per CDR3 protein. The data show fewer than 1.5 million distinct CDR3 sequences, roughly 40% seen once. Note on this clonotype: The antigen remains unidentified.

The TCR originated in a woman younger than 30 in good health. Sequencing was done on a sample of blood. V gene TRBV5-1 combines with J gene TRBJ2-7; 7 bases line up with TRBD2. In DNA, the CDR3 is TGCGCCAGCAGCCCAGGAGAGCGGGGTAACGAGCAGTACTTC. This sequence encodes CASSPGERGNEQYF.